The 30 T cell receptor beta chains in this list originate from one sample, sequenced in a study of beta chain features in type 1 diabetes. Their target antigens are unknown. The study reverse transcribed the entire isolated RNA, so it sequenced expressed TCRB transcripts. Profiled with immunoSEQ multiplex PCR; TCRdb holds only in-frame clones, not every one. The sample lists 330,000 or so clones, roughly 12% occurring once. Whole-study results and caveats: Moderate yet significant TCRB CDR3 shortening was seen in Type 1 diabetes patients in all four CD4+ subsets.

The sample comprised naive CD4+ T cells from blood. Receptors originate from a woman younger than 35 with type 1 diabetes.

This chain connects TRBV12-5 to TRBJ1-2; TRBD1 aligns across 8 bases. The CDR3 loop spans 14 amino acids. Germline V gene data show CDR1 as LGHNT and CDR2 as FRNRAP. With V trimmed by 4 bases and J by 2 bases, 3 bases remained unmatched. The CDR3 coding sequence is TGTGCTAGTGGTTCCAGACAGGGGAACTATGGCTACACCTTC. This codes for CASGSRQGNYGYTF. Based on the CDR3 plus reference TRBV12-5 and TRBJ1-2, the full variable domain is DARVTQTPRHKVTEMGQEVTMRCQPILGHNTVFWYRQTMMQGLELLAYFRNRAPLDDSGMPKDRFSAEMPDATLATLKIQPSEPRDSAVYFCASGSRQGNYGYTFGSGTRLTVV.

V usage is TRBV12-5 and J usage is TRBJ2-5; 9 positions agree with TRBD2. The J segment lost 5 bases and the V segment lost 1 base, leaving 8 bases of the junction unmatched. In germline, CDR1 is LGHNT, CDR2 FRNRAP. The CDR3 extends over 16 amino acids. As DNA, the CDR3 is TGTGCTAGTGGTTTGGACCTTGGCGGGAGGGGGGAGACCCAGTACTTC. This gives the protein CASGLDLGGRGETQYF.

Only a few counts were recorded for this clone. The genes are TRBV7-2 and TRBJ2-7; no clear D. V was clipped by 1 base and J by 6 bases, with 13 bases between them. CDR1 SGHTA and CDR2 FQGNSA come from the germline V gene. CDR3 length: 14 residues. The DNA of the CDR3 is TGTGCCAGCAGCTTAGGCCCCCGGAGTCCCGAGCAGTACTTC. This translates into CASSLGPRSPEQYF. The full variable domain, rest sourced from reference TRBV7-2 and TRBJ2-7, is GAGVSQSPSNKVTEKGKDVELRCDPISGHTALYWYRQSLGQGLEFLIYFQGNSAPDKSGLPSDRFSAERTGGSVSTLTIQRTQQEDSAVYLCASSLGPRSPEQYFGPGTRLTVT.

The chain has TRBV7-8 and TRBJ2-1; perhaps TRBD1 as D (5 bases). The CDR3 is 16 residues long. The germline CDR1 and CDR2 sequences are SGHVS and FQNEAQ. V lost 1 base and J lost 0, with 10 bases in between. The DNA of the CDR3 is TGTGCCAGCAGCTTAGAGGGGAATCCCTCCTACAATGAGCAGTTCTTC. Encoded protein: CASSLEGNPSYNEQFF.

The rearrangement links TRBV5-6 to TRBJ2-7, with D unclear. CDR3 length equals 12 residues. Germline V gene lookup returns CDR1 SGHDT and CDR2 YYEEEE. Trimming took off 0 bases at V and 3 bases at J, with 4 bases between the two ends. The CDR3 DNA sequence: TGTGCCAGCAGCTTGGGACACTACGAGCAGTACTTC. Amino acids: CASSLGHYEQYF.

This clone turned up a few times. This chain links TRBV29-1 with TRBJ1-6; possible D gene TRBD1, 5 bases. Germline V gene lookup returns CDR1 SQVTM and CDR2 ANQGSEA. The CDR3 spans 13 residues. V was clipped by 5 bases and J by 9 bases, with 14 bases between them. The CDR3 nucleotides read TGCAGCGTTTGTACGAGGCAGGGTTCACCCCTCCACTTT. It translates to CSVCTRQGSPLHF.

The chain has TRBV29-1 and TRBJ2-1, with TRBD2 identical over 7 bases. The V gene end was trimmed by 4 bases and the J gene end by 6 bases; junction bases not matched to a gene: 9. Looked up from germline, CDR1 is SQVTM and CDR2 is ANQGSEA. CDR3 length equals 14 residues. For the CDR3, the DNA is TGCAGCGTTGGTATGCGACTAGCCCTCAATGAGCAGTTCTTC. It encodes CSVGMRLALNEQFF.

This clone was counted a few times. V usage is TRBV7-9 and J usage is TRBJ1-4; the match to TRBD1 covers 10 bases. Germline CDR1 SEHNR, CDR2 FQNEAQ (reference sequence). With 3 bases clipped from V and 14 bases from J, the junction kept 9 bases outside the gene matches. The CDR3 is 14 amino acids. CDR3 amino acids: CASSFTTTDRGLFF. The DNA of the CDR3 is TGTGCCAGCAGCTTTACTACGACGGACAGGGGGCTGTTTTTT.

This chain uses TRBV7-2 with TRBJ2-3; possible D gene TRBD2, 6 bases. Germline V CDR1 and CDR2: SGHTA, FQGNSA. Trimming removed 7 bases at V and 7 bases at J, with 18 bases between. The CDR3 runs 14 residues. CDR3 in amino acids: CASTHTGVRNTQYF. The CDR3 DNA sequence: TGTGCCAGCACCCATACGGGGGTGCGGAATACGCAGTATTTT.

The V call is TRBV11-3, the J call TRBJ2-1; 7 bases map to TRBD1. Trimming cost V 5 bases and J 1 base; bases outside gene matches: 2. Per the germline V gene, CDR1 is SGHNT and CDR2 is YENEEA. The CDR3 runs 14 residues. CDR3: CASSPGQSYNEQFF. The CDR3 nucleotides read TGTGCCAGCAGCCCGGGACAGTCCTACAATGAGCAGTTCTTC. Full variable domain (remainder filled in from reference TRBV11-3 and TRBJ2-1): EAGVVQSPRYKIIEKKQPVAFWCNPISGHNTLYWYLQNLGQGPELLIRYENEEAVDDSQLPKDRFSAERLKGVDSTLKIQPAELGDSAVYLCASSPGQSYNEQFFGPGTRLTVL.

This clone showed up just a few times. The gene calls are TRBV5-1 and TRBJ1-1; D gene unclear. The CDR3 has 15 residues. Trimming cost V 0 bases and J 1 base, with 10 bases left between them. Looked up from germline, CDR1 is SGHRS and CDR2 is YFSETQ. The CDR3 DNA is TGCGCCAGCAGCTTGGTAGCAGACTGGAACACTGAAGCTTTCTTT. Translating gives CASSLVADWNTEAFF.

This clone was seen a handful of times. V is TRBV14 and J is TRBJ2-1, with TRBD2 matching over 11 bases. Germline loops: CDR1 SGHDN, CDR2 FVKESK. CDR3 length: 21 residues. V shed 0 bases and J 0 bases; nucleotides not matched to a gene: 13. CDR3 protein: CASSQEKTSGTSGSSYNEQFF. DNA for the CDR3: TGTGCCAGCAGCCAAGAAAAAACATCTGGGACTAGCGGAAGCTCCTACAATGAGCAGTTCTTC.

This clone was seen a handful of times. J is TRBJ2-3 and V is TRBV7-2; D possibly corresponds to TRBD2 (6 bases). The CDR3 spans 14 residues. V was pared by 5 bases and J by 3 bases, with 12 bases between. From germline, CDR1 is SGHTA and CDR2 FQGNSA. The CDR3 DNA is TGTGCCAGCAGCCCCGCTAGCGTGACAGATACGCAGTATTTT. Translated, it gives CASSPASVTDTQYF.

Only a few counts were recorded for this clone. The chain has TRBV4-2 and TRBJ1-2; 9 nucleotides line up with TRBD1. After removal of 5 bases from V and 2 bases from J, the junction contained 6 bases not matched to a gene. The CDR3 runs 15 residues. Germline V gives CDR1 LGHNA, CDR2 YNFKEQ. Here the CDR3 reads CASSDRQGVNYGYTF. Here the CDR3 DNA reads TGTGCCAGCAGCGATAGACAGGGGGTCAACTATGGCTACACCTTC.

This clone was detected only a few times. V and J are TRBV7-2 and TRBJ1-5; D perhaps matches TRBD1 (5 bases). Germline loops: CDR1 SGHTA, CDR2 FQGNSA. V shed 6 bases and J shed 5 bases, with 14 bases lying between them. CDR3 length equals 14 residues. The CDR3 nucleotides are TGTGCCAGCAGGACGTTGGGGCCGGATCAGCCCCAGCATTTT. Translating gives CASRTLGPDQPQHF.

The chain links TRBV18 to TRBJ2-7; TRBD2 matches 7 bases. Per the germline V gene, CDR1 is KGHSH and CDR2 is LQKENI. The length of the CDR3 is 15 residues. The junction had 9 bases not matched to a gene; V was cut back by 4 bases and J by 3 bases. CDR3: CASSLGGTTIYEQYF. In DNA, the CDR3 is TGTGCCAGCTCACTGGGCGGGACTACAATCTACGAGCAGTACTTC.

This clone was seen more than once but under ten times. V gene TRBV18 combines with J gene TRBJ2-1; 9 positions match TRBD2. Losses at the gene ends were 0 bases for V and 2 bases for J; bases not matched to a gene: 2. The CDR3 is made up of 16 amino acids. Germline CDR1 reads KGHSH; CDR2 reads LQKENI. The CDR3 DNA is TGTGCCAGCTCACCACCGTCTAGCGGGGCCTACAATGAGCAGTTCTTC. Protein product: CASSPPSSGAYNEQFF.

This chain joins TRBV7-2 and TRBJ1-5; 7 bases agree with TRBD1. After removal of 5 bases from V and 7 bases from J, the junction contained 8 bases not matched to a gene. Germline values: CDR1 SGHTA, CDR2 FQGNSA. The CDR3 is made up of 14 amino acids. In DNA form, the CDR3 reads TGTGCCAGCAGCGTAACAGGGGCCGGGCAGCCCCAGCATTTT. Its protein is CASSVTGAGQPQHF.

This chain joins TRBV30 and TRBJ1-5; a weak D match, TRBD1 (5 bases). Germline assignment: CDR1 GTSNPN and CDR2 SVGIG (reference sequence). The CDR3 is 15 amino acids. The ends were cut back, 3 bases at V and 6 bases at J, with 18 bases in the middle. The CDR3 here is CAWSDGGGRFQPQHF. The DNA for the CDR3 is TGTGCCTGGAGCGACGGGGGGGGGAGGTTTCAGCCCCAGCATTTT.

This clone has only a few counts. The V call is TRBV7-2, the J call TRBJ2-7; D may be TRBD1 (6 bases). CDR3 length equals 13 residues. The V and J ends lost 2 bases and 2 bases respectively, with 7 bases between them. Germline V gene data show CDR1 as SGHTA and CDR2 as FQGNSA. The CDR3 coding sequence is TGTGCCAGCAGCTTAAAGGGGGCCTACGAGCAGTACTTC. Translated: CASSLKGAYEQYF.

The CDR3 region is CASSPGGSQLELNEQFF. CDR3 nucleotides: TGTGCCAGCAGCCCAGGGGGATCCCAACTGGAGCTGAATGAGCAGTTCTTC. The rearrangement links TRBV5-4 to TRBJ2-1, with 7 bases aligning to TRBD1. Germline V gives CDR1 SGHNT, CDR2 YYREEE (reference sequence). V shed 4 bases, J shed 7 bases, and the junction held 17 bases outside the gene matches. CDR3 length equals 17 residues.

This sequence joins TRBV25-1 and TRBJ2-7, with D possibly being TRBD2 (5 bases). Germline-derived CDR1 and CDR2 are MGHDK and SYGVNS. There are 13 residues in the CDR3. Trimming removed 5 bases at V and 12 bases at J, with 20 bases between. CDR3: CASSKAAVQRLYF. The CDR3 coding sequence is TGTGCCAGCAGTAAAGCAGCGGTACAGAGGCTGTACTTC.

This clone was recorded a few times. This chain links TRBV28 with TRBJ2-5; 7 nucleotides agree with TRBD2. With 7 bases clipped from V and 2 bases from J, the junction kept 13 bases outside the gene matches. The germline CDR1 and CDR2 sequences are MDHEN and SYDVKM. The CDR3 covers 16 residues. The CDR3 nucleotides read TGTGCCAGCACCCCTCGGGCCGGCGGGGGACAAGAGACCCAGTACTTC. Protein: CASTPRAGGGQETQYF.

This clone was seen more than once but under ten times. The chain is built from TRBV5-6 and TRBJ2-5, with 9 bases aligning to TRBD1. CDR3 size: 16 residues. V was clipped by 3 bases and J by 1 base; unmatched bases: 7. Germline V gene lookup returns CDR1 SGHDT and CDR2 YYEEEE. The CDR3 coding sequence is TGTGCCAGCAGCTGGGACAGGGTGGGGCTCCAAGAGACCCAGTACTTC. Translated: CASSWDRVGLQETQYF.

This chain joins TRBV27 and TRBJ1-2; D gene uncertain. Germline values: CDR1 MNHEY, CDR2 SMNVEV (reference sequence). Trimming removed 5 bases at V and 4 bases at J, with 14 bases between. CDR3 length: 14 amino acids. The CDR3 coding sequence is TGTGCCAGCAGTCGCCGGATAAGCGGCTATGGCTACACCTTC. It translates to CASSRRISGYGYTF.

This chain uses TRBV9 with TRBJ1-1, with 7 bases matching TRBD1. After removal of 3 bases from V and 3 bases from J, the junction contained 5 bases not matched to a gene. CDR1 SGDLS and CDR2 YYNGEE come from the germline V gene. The CDR3 length is 14 residues. CDR3 nucleotides: TGTGCCAGCAGCGGCCGGGACAGCCACACTGAAGCTTTCTTT. Its translation: CASSGRDSHTEAFF.

This clone was recorded a few times. The chain uses TRBV9 and TRBJ2-5; possible D gene TRBD2, 7 bases. V shed 7 bases and J shed 3 bases, with 19 bases lying between them. Germline lookup yields CDR1 SGDLS and CDR2 YYNGEE. This CDR3 has 15 amino acids. In DNA, the CDR3 is TGTGCCAGCGCCAGAGGGGGGGGGTCGAAAGAGACCCAGTACTTC. Translating gives CASARGGGSKETQYF.

This chain joins TRBV11-2 and TRBJ2-3; 7 bases fit TRBD2. The ends lost 0 bases at V and 6 bases at J; junction bases unmatched: 6. The germline V gene encodes CDR1 SGHAT and CDR2 FQNNGV. The CDR3 has 15 residues. The CDR3 bases are TGTGCCAGCAGCTTAGACGGGCGGGGGATCGATACGCAGTATTTT. It specifies CASSLDGRGIDTQYF.

This clone was observed a few times. The chain recombines TRBV5-1 with TRBJ2-3; TRBD2 matches 12 bases. This CDR3 is 16 amino acids long. Losses at the gene ends were 4 bases for V and 0 bases for J; bases not matched to a gene: 3. CDR1 is SGHRS, CDR2 YFSETQ, per germline. The CDR3 nucleotides are TGCGCCAGCAGCGTTGGGACTAGCGGGAGCACAGATACGCAGTATTTT. This gives the protein CASSVGTSGSTDTQYF.

In its sample, this clone was seen a few times. The chain uses TRBV29-1 and TRBJ2-1; 12 bases line up with TRBD2. The CDR3 runs to 16 residues. Per the germline V gene, CDR1 is SQVTM and CDR2 is ANQGSEA. J lost 10 bases, V lost 3 bases, and 13 bases had no gene match. The CDR3, as DNA: TGCAGCGTTGAGGGGCTAGCGGGGGGGACCGGGGGGGAGCAGTTCTTC. Protein sequence: CSVEGLAGGTGGEQFF.